This section outlines one TCR beta chain sequence together with its context. This clonotype was seen more than once but under ten times. The antigen this receptor binds is unknown. Per-nucleotide qualities are absent, and no much larger clonotype sits a single base away. TCR beta CDR3 regions were amplified from RNA transcripts. A first-round RT-PCR of the TCR CDR3 used the HTBI primer set with the Qiagen OneStep RT-PCR kit. Libraries were constructed in a second round of multiplex PCR, after which size selection and purification were carried out. Libraries were sequenced paired-end with 100 bp reads on an Illumina HiSeq2000. Per the original workflow: Raw data were processed with SOAPnuke, discarding reads with adapters, uncalled bases, mean Phred below 15, or no exact constant-primer or identifier match. COPE v1.2.5 was used to merge high-quality paired reads, and clonotypes were defined as unique nucleotide sequences. MiTCR v1.1 was used to align clonotypes to the IMGT TRBV, TRBD and TRBJ reference segments. The analysis was restricted to V-J combinations with a frequency above 0.0001, which together covered just over 99% of the repertoires. The TCS score was defined as F50 (clonal expansion) divided by E x V (chaos), with BLOSUM62-based TCRdist calculated between CDR3 peptides within each V-J. Welch's t-statistics and random forest reduced 500 to 550 V-J features to around 14, which were used in a naive Bayes classifier (R e1071). TCRdb redid the processing of the public reads, applying fastp at Q25 and MiXCR, and retained in-frame beta chains. Rows with one shared CDR3 protein collapse into an entry with the most common genes and DNA. In this record, the V and J calls reflect TCRdb's handling and not the investigators' own analysis. Counted in this sample were roughly 500,000 distinct CDR3 sequences; approximately 15% of them appeared once. Around 5.4% of the sample is taken by the ten largest.

The V and J ends are trimmed by 0 bases and 9 bases, leaving 6 bases between them. CDR1 SGHDN and CDR2 FVKESK are derived from the germline V gene. The CDR3, from cysteine to phenylalanine, totals 12 residues. This entry keeps only the CDR3 DNA: 36 bases, framed from base 1. The data were taken from a study of T cells in Graves' hyperthyroidism and ophthalmopathy (dated 2019 in TCRdb). About the study as a whole: Peripheral blood samples were taken at the time of initial diagnosis, prior to any treatment. To identify TCR V-J signatures that set the groups apart, the researchers used a discovery cohort of 90 to 100 patients, made up of around 40 with Graves' ophthalmopathy and around 58 with stable Graves' hyperthyroidism. Whether ophthalmopathy could be predicted prospectively was tested in an independent validation cohort made up of roughly 19 hyperthyroidism patients plus 17 patients who later progressed to ophthalmopathy. The 100 or so discovery patients were divided at random into training and test sets in a 7:3 ratio. In addition, the study compared T-cell repertoires in thyroid tissue and in blood from 6 or 7 Graves' hyperthyroidism patients. Once sampling was done, hyperthyroidism patients were given methimazole at a starting dose of 30 mg daily, whereas ophthalmopathy patients were given high-dose intravenous methylprednisolone. According to the paper, TCR Vbeta CDR3 sequencing was carried out on around 140 peripheral blood samples, which came from 40 to 45 ophthalmopathy, approximately 78 hyperthyroidism and about 17 progressor patients.

Hyperthyroidism patients were newly diagnosed, with disease duration under 2 months, and aged 18 to 65 years. Patients with uncontrolled infections, other autoimmune diseases, pregnancy or lactation were excluded. Diagnoses relied on clinical symptoms, serum thyroxine and TRAb, thyroid ultrasound and orbital computed tomography. Blood from progressor patients was drawn when they were first diagnosed with hyperthyroidism, before any ophthalmopathy symptoms appeared. PBMCs were isolated from about 9.1 ml of fresh peripheral blood by Ficoll-Paque density gradient centrifugation. Progressor patients were defined as those initially diagnosed with Graves' hyperthyroidism in whom ophthalmopathy developed during follow-up. Trizol reagent was used to extract total RNA, and RNA quality was then checked on an Agilent 2100 Bioanalyzer. Overall study results and their limits: In validation, the model predicted progression to ophthalmopathy a median of roughly 6.1 months before onset, with around 70% sensitivity and 72.22% specificity. A 13 V-J signature model separated ophthalmopathy from stable hyperthyroidism, with nearly 90% sensitivity and roughly 81% specificity in cross-validation and 80%/75% in testing. Sample size was not statistically predetermined, and investigators were not blinded to group allocation. Blood samples also contained most of the expanded thyroid clonotypes (frequency above 0.001), which suggests that blood repertoires may reflect thyroid immune responses.

Sequencing was performed on blood. The receptor's source is a woman under 40 with Graves' hyperthyroidism that later progressed to Graves' ophthalmopathy. The sequence is built from TRBV14 and TRBJ2-1, with the D gene uncertain. The CDR3 loop reads CASSQDRLEQFF. The DNA sequence is TGTGCCAGCAGCCAAGATAGGCTTGAGCAGTTCTTC. With the portions outside the CDR3 filled from the reference TRBV14 and TRBJ2-1 genes, the complete variable region becomes EAGVTQFPSHSVIEKGQTVTLRCDPISGHDNLYWYRRVMGKEIKFLLHFVKESKQDESGMPNNRFLAERTGGTYSTLKVQPAELEDSGVYFCASSQDRLEQFFGPGTRLTVL.